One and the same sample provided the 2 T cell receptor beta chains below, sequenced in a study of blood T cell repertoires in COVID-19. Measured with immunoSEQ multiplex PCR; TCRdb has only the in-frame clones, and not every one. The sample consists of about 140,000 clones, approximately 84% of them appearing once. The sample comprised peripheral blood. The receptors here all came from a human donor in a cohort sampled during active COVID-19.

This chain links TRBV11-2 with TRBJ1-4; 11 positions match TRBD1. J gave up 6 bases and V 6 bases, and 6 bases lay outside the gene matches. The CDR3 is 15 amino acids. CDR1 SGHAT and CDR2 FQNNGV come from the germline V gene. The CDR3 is CASRLPGQGDEKLFF. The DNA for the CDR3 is TGTGCCAGCAGGTTGCCGGGACAGGGGGATGAAAAACTGTTTTTT.

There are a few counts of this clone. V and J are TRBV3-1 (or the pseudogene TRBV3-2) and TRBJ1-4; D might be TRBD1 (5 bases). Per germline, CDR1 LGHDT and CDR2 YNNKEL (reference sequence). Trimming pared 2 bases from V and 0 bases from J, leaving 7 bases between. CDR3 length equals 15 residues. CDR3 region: CASSQTTATNEKLFF. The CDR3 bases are TGTGCCAGCAGCCAAACGACAGCAACTAATGAAAAACTGTTTTTT.